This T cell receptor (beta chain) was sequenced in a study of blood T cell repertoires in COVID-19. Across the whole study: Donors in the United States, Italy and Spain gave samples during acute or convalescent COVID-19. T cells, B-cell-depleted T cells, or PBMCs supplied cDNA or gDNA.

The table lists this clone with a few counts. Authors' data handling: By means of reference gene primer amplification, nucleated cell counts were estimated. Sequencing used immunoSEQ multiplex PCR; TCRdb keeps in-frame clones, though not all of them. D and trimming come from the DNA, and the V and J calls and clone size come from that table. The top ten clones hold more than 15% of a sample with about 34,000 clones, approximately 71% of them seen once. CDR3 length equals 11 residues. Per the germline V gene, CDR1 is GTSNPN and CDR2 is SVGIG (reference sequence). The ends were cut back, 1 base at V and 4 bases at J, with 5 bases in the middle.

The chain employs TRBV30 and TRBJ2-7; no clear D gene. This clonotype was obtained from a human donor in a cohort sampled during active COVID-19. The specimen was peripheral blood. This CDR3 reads CAWSGNYEQYF. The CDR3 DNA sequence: TGTGCCTGGAGTGGTAATTACGAGCAGTACTTC.